This passage covers 10 T cell receptor beta chains from one sample sequenced in a study of chemoradiotherapy in HPV16-positive cancers. Assay: immunoSEQ multiplex PCR; the TCRdb copy retains only in-frame clones and omits some. This table has about 21,000 clones, roughly 86% appearing once. Sample: blood, taken from a patient who underwent chemoradiotherapy. These receptors originate from a human donor with HPV-associated anogenital cancer.

The chain is built from TRBV29-1 and TRBJ2-5, with 10 bases matching TRBD1. The CDR3 covers 15 residues. The germline gives CDR1 SQVTM, CDR2 ANQGSEA. V was clipped by 6 bases and J by 5 bases; unmatched bases: 12. CDR3 in DNA: TGCAGCGTAACCGGGACAGGGGCGGGGTTGGAGACCCAGTACTTC. Amino acids: CSVTGTGAGLETQYF. Variable domain in full (rest from reference TRBV29-1 and TRBJ2-5): SAVISQKPSRDICQRGTSLTIQCQVDSQVTMMFWYRQQPGQSLTLIATANQGSEATYESGFVIDKFPISRPNLTFSTLTVSNMSPEDSSIYLCSVTGTGAGLETQYFGPGTRLLVL.

This clone was seen only a few times. The chain combines TRBV19 with TRBJ2-7, with TRBD1 matching over 10 bases. Germline V lookup: CDR1 LNHDA, CDR2 SQIVND (reference sequence). J was trimmed by 4 bases and V by 6 bases; bases with no gene match: 6. This CDR3 region has 14 residues. The CDR3 DNA follows: TGTGCCAGTAGGGACGGACAGGGGGAGTACGAGCAGTACTTC. Its translation is CASRDGQGEYEQYF. The whole variable domain, filled in from reference TRBV19 and TRBJ2-7, reads DGGITQSPKYLFRKEGQNVTLSCEQNLNHDAMYWYRQDPGQGLRLIYYSQIVNDFQKGDIAEGYSVSREKKESFPLTVTSAQKNPTAFYLCASRDGQGEYEQYFGPGTRLTVT.

The chain has TRBV9 and TRBJ2-1, with D perhaps matching TRBD2 (5 bases). This CDR3 region has 13 residues. V lost 0 bases and J 5 bases, leaving 6 bases between the germline ends. In germline, CDR1 is SGDLS, CDR2 YYNGEE. This CDR3 reads CASSVAGNNEQFF. CDR3 nucleotide sequence: TGTGCCAGCAGCGTAGCGGGAAACAATGAGCAGTTCTTC. Drawing the rest from reference TRBV9 and TRBJ2-1, the complete variable domain is DSGVTQTPKHLITATGQRVTLRCSPRSGDLSVYWYQQSLDQGLQFLIQYYNGEERAKGNILERFSAQQFPDLHSELNLSSLELGDSALYFCASSVAGNNEQFFGPGTRLTVL.

This clone appeared a few times. This chain connects TRBV11-3 to TRBJ2-3, with 10 bases that match TRBD2. Trimming cost V 3 bases and J 0 bases; bases outside gene matches: 6. CDR3 length: 17 amino acids. CDR1 SGHNT and CDR2 YENEEA come from the germline V gene. CDR3 in DNA: TGTGCCAGCAGCTTTACTAGCGGGACCCCTAGCACAGATACGCAGTATTTT. Its translation is CASSFTSGTPSTDTQYF. The entire variable domain, with the rest obtained from reference TRBV11-3 and TRBJ2-3, is as follows: EAGVVQSPRYKIIEKKQPVAFWCNPISGHNTLYWYLQNLGQGPELLIRYENEEAVDDSQLPKDRFSAERLKGVDSTLKIQPAELGDSAVYLCASSFTSGTPSTDTQYFGPGTRLTVL.

The gene calls are TRBV6-4 and TRBJ2-2; no definite D call. Germline CDR1 is MRHNA and CDR2 is SNTAGT. Trimming shortened V by 3 bases and J by 4 bases, and 3 bases separated the two germline ends. This CDR3 comprises 12 residues. The chain's CDR3 is CASSEGTGELFF. In DNA, the CDR3 is TGTGCCAGCAGTGAGGGCACCGGGGAGCTGTTTTTT.

This clone was counted a single time. Here the CDR3 reads CASNKKQGSNQPQHF. The DNA for the CDR3 is TGTGCCAGCAACAAAAAACAGGGGAGCAATCAGCCCCAGCATTTT. J is TRBJ1-5 and V is TRBV6-4, with 7 bases aligning to TRBD1. Trimming cost V 7 bases and J 1 base; bases outside gene matches: 7. The CDR3 contains 15 residues. CDR1 and CDR2 from the germline V gene are MRHNA and SNTAGT.

The V call is TRBV9, the J call TRBJ2-1; TRBD1 or TRBD2 may be the D gene (6 bases each). V was clipped by 4 bases and J by 3 bases, with 20 bases between them. This CDR3 comprises 17 residues. CDR1 SGDLS and CDR2 YYNGEE come from the germline V gene. The CDR3 reads CASSPTVRTAGYNEQFF. The CDR3 nucleotides are TGTGCCAGCAGCCCGACGGTCCGGACAGCGGGCTACAATGAGCAGTTCTTC.

The rearrangement uses TRBV14 and TRBJ2-7, with TRBD1 as a possible D gene (6 bases). V was cut by 1 base and J by 0 bases, with 19 bases left in between. This CDR3 has 18 amino acids. Germline values: CDR1 SGHDN, CDR2 FVKESK. Here the CDR3 DNA reads TGTGCCAGCAGCCAAGGGGGGATTTGGACAGAGACCTCCTACGAGCAGTACTTC. The encoded protein is CASSQGGIWTETSYEQYF.

This chain links TRBV15 with TRBJ2-7; 10 nucleotides line up with TRBD1. V lost 8 bases, J lost 3 bases, and 4 bases stayed unmatched. The CDR3 length is 13 residues. Germline lookup yields CDR1 LNHNV and CDR2 YYDKDF (reference sequence). CDR3 residues: CATGRDRGYEQYF. The CDR3 nucleotides are TGTGCCACCGGCCGGGACAGGGGCTACGAGCAGTACTTC.

The V and J genes are TRBV9 and TRBJ2-7; TRBD2 might be the D (6 bases). The CDR3 runs to 13 residues. Per the germline V gene, CDR1 is SGDLS and CDR2 is YYNGEE. V lost 5 bases to trimming and J lost 4 bases, with 13 bases between them. The CDR3 protein is CASSGGRGYEQYF. CDR3 nucleotides: TGTGCCAGCAGTGGCGGACGGGGGTACGAGCAGTACTTC.